The next 18 T cell receptor beta chains were all read from a single sample in a study of regulatory T cells in long-lasting Graves disease. Described time point: persistent/refractory GD, antithyroid drugs over 5 years with positive TRAb. From RNA extracted from PBMCs, the TCR library was made. In building TCR beta libraries, iRepertoire HTBI primers were used together with Arm-PCR of CDR3 regions. Each CDR3 protein is one row after TCRdb ran MiXCR on the multiplex PCR reads. The data contain over 450,000 distinct CDR3 sequences, under 25% of them singletons. The material sequenced was peripheral blood mononuclear cells (PBMCs), taken when the disease was refractory, from a patient treated with antithyroid drugs. These receptors were obtained from a female donor with Graves disease.

This clonotype was counted at least ten times. V and J are TRBV6-5 and TRBJ1-5; D gene uncertain. Germline V gene lookup returns CDR1 MNHEY and CDR2 SVGAGI. V was trimmed by 2 bases and J by 7 bases, leaving 21 bases between them. The CDR3 runs to 17 residues. The CDR3 loop is CASSYVGRATNRQPQHF. CDR3 sequence (DNA): TGTGCCAGCAGTTACGTCGGGAGGGCGACAAATCGGCAGCCCCAGCATTTT.

This clonotype has at least ten counts. The V gene is TRBV15, the J gene TRBJ2-7; no definite D call. The CDR3 contains 14 residues. Deletions cut 3 bases from V and 0 bases from J, with 9 bases between. Per germline, CDR1 LNHNV and CDR2 YYDKDF (reference sequence). The CDR3 here is CATSSIGSSYEQYF. The CDR3 region has the DNA TGTGCCACCAGCAGTATCGGGTCCTCCTACGAGCAGTACTTC.

This clonotype has only a few counts. The J gene is TRBJ2-2, the V gene TRBV20-1; D might be TRBD1 or TRBD2, each matching 6 bases. This CDR3 contains 16 residues. Trimming removed 4 bases at V and 1 base at J, with 16 bases between. CDR1 and CDR2 (germline): DFQATT, SNEGSKA (reference sequence). The chain's CDR3 is CSATPFRGVNTGELFF. The CDR3 DNA follows: TGCAGTGCTACTCCATTTAGGGGGGTGAACACCGGGGAGCTGTTTTTT.

This clonotype showed up many times. The chain combines TRBV24-1 with TRBJ2-6; a possible D gene is TRBD1 (7 bases). The CDR3 consists of 16 residues. Trimming took 1 base from V and 2 from J, leaving 8 bases between them. CDR1 and CDR2 from the germline V gene are KGHDR and SFDVKD. CDR3 in DNA: TGTGCCACCAGTGATTTCAGGGGGGCTGGGGCCAACGTCCTGACTTTC. Translating gives CATSDFRGAGANVLTF.

The chain uses TRBV19 and TRBJ1-1; the D is unclear. Germline V gene sequence: CDR1 LNHDA, CDR2 SQIVND (reference sequence). The CDR3 sequence is 13 residues long. The germline V and J ends were trimmed by 3 bases and 3 bases, with 8 bases remaining between them. The CDR3: CASSIGRHTEAFF. The CDR3 DNA reads TGTGCCAGTAGTATTGGACGACACACTGAAGCTTTCTTT.

This clonotype has a count of ten or more. The V and J genes are TRBV20-1 and TRBJ2-4, with D possibly TRBD2 on 5 matching bases. V gave up 2 bases and J gave up 9 bases, with 11 bases separating them. The CDR3 consists of 12 residues. Looked up from germline, CDR1 is DFQATT and CDR2 is SNEGSKA (reference sequence). The CDR3: CSARTSVGIQYF. The CDR3 bases are TGCAGTGCTAGAACTAGTGTTGGCATTCAGTACTTC.

This clonotype has just a few counts. This chain links TRBV7-9 with TRBJ1-2; D possibly corresponds to TRBD1 (6 bases). Looked up from germline, CDR1 is SEHNR and CDR2 is FQNEAQ (reference sequence). CDR3 size: 15 residues. The germline V and J ends were trimmed by 5 bases and 4 bases, with 17 bases remaining between them. The CDR3, as DNA: TGTGCCAGCAGCCTAGGGGGGGTTACCTCCTATGGCTACACCTTC. This translates into CASSLGGVTSYGYTF.

The CDR3 here is CSALWASGVEQYF. CDR3 DNA: TGCAGTGCGCTTTGGGCTAGCGGAGTCGAGCAGTACTTC. V and J are TRBV20-1 and TRBJ2-7; 7 bases align to TRBD2. Germline V gives CDR1 DFQATT, CDR2 SNEGSKA (reference sequence). The CDR3 covers 13 residues. Unmatched junction bases numbered 11, after V lost 6 bases and J lost 6 bases.

Comment on this clonotype: This clone may be a read error of a much larger clone one base away. This chain connects TRBV27 to TRBJ1-2; 7 bases line up with TRBD1. Germline V gene lookup returns CDR1 MNHEY and CDR2 SMNVEV (reference sequence). J lost 2 bases, V lost 3 bases, and 12 bases had no gene match. The length of the CDR3 is 17 residues. For the CDR3, the DNA is TGTGCCAGCAGTTTCAATCAAGGGGGCTCGGGGAACTATGGCTACACCTTC. It translates to CASSFNQGGSGNYGYTF.

In its sample, this clonotype was seen many times. The chain links TRBV6-5 to TRBJ1-2; D is unclear. Trimming cost V 4 bases and J 5 bases, with 11 bases left between them. The germline V gene has CDR1 MNHEY and CDR2 SVGAGI. The CDR3 covers 13 residues. The CDR3 sequence: CASSFVPKYGYTF. CDR3 sequence (DNA): TGTGCCAGCAGTTTTGTCCCGAAATATGGCTACACCTTC.

This clonotype was recorded at least ten times. The V gene is TRBV11-1, the J gene TRBJ2-7, with D possibly matching TRBD1 (5 bases). Germline V lookup: CDR1 SGHAT, CDR2 FQDESV (reference sequence). Trimming stripped 4 bases from V and 3 bases from J, with 19 bases between. The CDR3 has 16 amino acids. The DNA of the CDR3 is TGTGCCAGCAGCTGGGGAAGAGCAGGGTTGAGCTACGAGCAGTACTTC. It is translated as CASSWGRAGLSYEQYF.

The genes are TRBV6-1 and TRBJ2-7; D gene unclear. Trimming removed 8 bases at V and 6 bases at J, with 11 bases between. This CDR3 has 11 amino acids. Germline CDR1 MNHNS, CDR2 SASEGT. The DNA for the CDR3 is TGTGCCAGCGGTCCCGAGCGCGAGCAGTACTTC. It specifies CASGPEREQYF.

The chain links TRBV24-1 to TRBJ2-1; D is tentatively TRBD1 or TRBD2 (6 bases each). The CDR3 extends over 14 amino acids. Per the germline V gene, CDR1 is KGHDR and CDR2 is SFDVKD. Trimming removed 9 bases at V and 6 bases at J, with 17 bases between. CDR3 protein: CATRPTGGSNEQFF. The CDR3 DNA reads TGTGCCACCCGTCCGACAGGAGGGTCCAATGAGCAGTTCTTC.

There are a few counts of this clonotype. The chain is built from TRBV19 and TRBJ2-7, with a possible D match to TRBD1 (5 bases). The germline V gene encodes CDR1 LNHDA and CDR2 SQIVND (reference sequence). The CDR3 spans 15 residues. Trimming took 1 base from V and 1 from J, leaving 11 bases between them. CDR3 amino acids: CASSIADSPSYEQYF. The CDR3 DNA sequence: TGTGCCAGTAGTATAGCTGACAGCCCTTCCTACGAGCAGTACTTC.

A remark on this clonotype: Given a much more abundant clone one base away, this may be a read error. V and J are TRBV20-1 and TRBJ1-5; D gene ambiguous. The germline CDR1 and CDR2 sequences are DFQATT and SNEGSKA (reference sequence). The CDR3 consists of 14 residues. With 4 bases removed from V and 9 bases from J, the gap between germline ends came to 19 bases. The CDR3: CSAKKLVGDRPQHF. The DNA of the CDR3 is TGCAGTGCTAAGAAATTGGTCGGAGATCGGCCCCAGCATTTT.

The table lists this clonotype with many counts. This rearrangement joins TRBV28 to TRBJ2-5; D may be TRBD2 (6 bases). Germline V lookup: CDR1 MDHEN, CDR2 SYDVKM. CDR3 length: 17 residues. Deletions cut 6 bases from V and 2 bases from J, with 22 bases between. The CDR3 nucleotides are TGTGCCAGCAGGGACTATGTCGGGGGACTCCAACAAGAGACCCAGTACTTC. Its protein product is CASRDYVGGLQQETQYF.

This clonotype has only a few counts. The J gene is TRBJ1-2, the V gene TRBV30, with D possibly matching TRBD1 (5 bases). This CDR3 comprises 15 residues. CDR1 GTSNPN and CDR2 SVGIG come from the germline V gene (reference sequence). Trimming took off 0 bases at V and 2 bases at J, with 13 bases between the two ends. The CDR3 is CAWSVGQTRNYGYTF. DNA for the CDR3: TGTGCCTGGAGTGTGGGGCAGACAAGGAACTATGGCTACACCTTC.

This clonotype occurred many times. The V gene is TRBV2, the J gene TRBJ2-5; D call uncertain. The CDR3 length is 14 residues. Trimming removed 7 bases at V and 0 bases at J, with 12 bases between. CDR1 is SNHLY and CDR2 is FYNNEI in the germline V gene. The CDR3, as DNA: TGTGCCAGCACCGGACCCTTAAACCAAGAGACCCAGTACTTC. Protein sequence: CASTGPLNQETQYF.